This T cell receptor (beta chain) was sequenced during a study of cytomegalovirus exposure and HLA in healthy donors. Study-wide points: A later look showed TCR association rates differing by HLA locus, highest for DRB1 and lowest for HLA-C.

Everyone who donated was a healthy bone marrow donor. On this clone: Its cognate antigen is unknown.

PCR employed 60 Vbeta and 13 Jbeta primers. Sequencing was performed with immunoSEQ multiplex PCR; in TCRdb, only in-frame clones are kept and a portion is missing. The sample shows some 90,000 clones, 81% of them seen only once. Germline values: CDR1 KGHSH, CDR2 LQKENI. The V segment lost 3 bases and the J segment 4 bases; nucleotides outside the gene matches: 14. This CDR3 spans 17 amino acids. The source of this sequence is a woman in her seventies in good health and CMV-seropositive. The sample was PBMCs. This chain connects TRBV18 to TRBJ1-1, with 7 bases identical to TRBD1. The CDR3 DNA reads as TGTGCCAGCTCACCTTCGGGTGGAAGGGGGCAGGGCACTGAAGCTTTCTTT. Translating it yields CASSPSGGRGQGTEAFF. The whole variable domain, filled in from reference TRBV18 and TRBJ1-1, reads NAGVMQNPRHLVRRRGQEARLRCSPMKGHSHVYWYRQLPEEGLKFMVYLQKENIIDESGMPKERFSAEFPKEGPSILRIQQVVRGDSAAYFCASSPSGGRGQGTEAFFGQGTRLTVV.